The next 20 T cell receptor beta chains were all read from a single sample in a study of cytomegalovirus exposure and HLA in healthy donors. PCR was performed using 60 Vbeta and 13 Jbeta primers. Sequenced by immunoSEQ multiplex PCR; TCRdb stores in-frame clones only, minus some. The profile shows 200,000 to 300,000 clones, roughly 78% of them singletons. The source material was PBMCs. These receptors all come from a boy younger than 18 in good health and CMV-seronegative.

The chain recombines TRBV5-5 with TRBJ1-1, with a tentative D call TRBD1 (5 bases). CDR3 size: 16 residues. V gave up 4 bases and J gave up 4 bases, with 20 bases separating them. Germline V gene data show CDR1 as SGHKS and CDR2 as YYEKEE (reference sequence). In DNA form, the CDR3 reads TGTGCCAGCAGCCCCCGTCGGGGGGATGAGGGCACTGAAGCTTTCTTT. Its protein product is CASSPRRGDEGTEAFF.

The rearrangement links TRBV19 to TRBJ2-5, with D tentatively TRBD2 (5 bases). CDR1 is LNHDA, CDR2 SQIVND, per germline (reference sequence). Trimming removed 4 bases from V and 5 bases from J, with 11 bases in between. The length of the CDR3 is 13 residues. The CDR3 nucleotides are TGTGCCAGTAGTAACGGAAGGGAGGAGACCCAGTACTTC. Residues: CASSNGREETQYF.

This clone was seen more than once but under ten times. CDR3 residues: CASSSGPGNYEQYF. DNA of the CDR3: TGTGCCAGCAGCTCAGGCCCGGGGAACTACGAGCAGTACTTC. The chain employs TRBV13 and TRBJ2-7; weak D call: TRBD2 (5 bases). The V end was cut by 4 bases, the J end by 3 bases, with 13 bases between. Germline V gene sequence: CDR1 PRHDT, CDR2 FYEKMQ (reference sequence). This CDR3 comprises 14 residues.

The rearrangement joins TRBV6-6 to TRBJ2-5; TRBD2 aligns across 7 bases. Germline CDR1 MNHNY, CDR2 SVGAGI (reference sequence). The ends lost 7 bases at V and 2 bases at J; junction bases unmatched: 7. The CDR3 loop spans 14 amino acids. The CDR3 here is CASTTISGQETQYF. CDR3 DNA: TGTGCCAGCACCACTATTAGCGGGCAAGAGACCCAGTACTTC.

CDR3 sequence (DNA): TGTGCCAGCAGCTTGGTCCCTATCGACTCCTACGAGCAGTACTTC. This sequence encodes CASSLVPIDSYEQYF. The gene calls are TRBV5-4 and TRBJ2-5; D is unresolved. The J call may be incorrect, as the DNA end agrees better with TRBJ2-7. CDR3 length: 15 amino acids. CDR1 and CDR2 from the germline V gene are SGHNT and YYREEE (reference sequence).

The J gene is TRBJ2-1, the V gene TRBV6-1; 8 bases fit TRBD1. The CDR3 runs 15 residues. V gave up 5 bases and J gave up 10 bases; unmatched junction bases: 13. Looked up from germline, CDR1 is MNHNS and CDR2 is SASEGT. The CDR3 DNA reads as TGTGCCAGCAGTAAAAAACGACAGGGGAGCTGGGAGCAGTTCTTC. Protein product: CASSKKRQGSWEQFF.

The chain recombines TRBV5-8 with TRBJ1-1; TRBD1 aligns across 7 bases. The CDR3 has 15 residues. The V segment lost 0 bases and the J segment 1 base; nucleotides outside the gene matches: 3. From germline, CDR1 is SGHTS and CDR2 YDEGEE. DNA for the CDR3: TGTGCCAGCAGCTTGGGGGGACAGCCGAACACTGAAGCTTTCTTT. Its protein product is CASSLGGQPNTEAFF.

The V gene is TRBV7-6, the J gene TRBJ2-5, with D possibly matching TRBD1 (5 bases). Trimming removed 6 bases from V and 1 base from J, with 18 bases in between. CDR1 and CDR2 (germline): SGHVS, FNYEAQ. This CDR3 comprises 16 residues. CDR3 region: CASSRSNYRPQETQYF. CDR3 nucleotides: TGTGCCAGCAGTCGCTCCAACTACAGGCCCCAAGAGACCCAGTACTTC.

This clone was detected once. The chain joins TRBV10-3 to TRBJ1-1, with 7 bases fitting TRBD1. Trimming removed 9 bases from V and 1 base from J; junction bases left unmatched: 8. In germline, CDR1 is ENHRY, CDR2 SYGVKD. The CDR3 covers 14 residues. CDR3: CAIKRDSANTEAFF. CDR3 DNA sequence: TGTGCCATAAAACGGGACAGCGCGAACACTGAAGCTTTCTTT.

The chain carries TRBV5-1 and TRBJ2-3, with 7 bases lining up with TRBD2. Per the germline V gene, CDR1 is SGHRS and CDR2 is YFSETQ. The CDR3 totals 14 residues. V was pared by 4 bases and J by 3 bases, with 5 bases of the junction left unmatched. CDR3 sequence reads: CASSLGLETDTQYF. The CDR3, as DNA: TGCGCCAGCAGCCTCGGACTAGAAACAGATACGCAGTATTTT.

The CDR3 nucleotides are TGTGCCAGCAGTTCGCGGACTAAAACTGAAGCTTTCTTT. Residues: CASSSRTKTEAFF. This chain connects TRBV6-6 to TRBJ1-1; D gene ambiguous. CDR1 and CDR2 from the germline V gene are MNHNY and SVGAGI (reference sequence). The CDR3 runs 13 residues. V was trimmed by 4 bases and J by 5 bases, leaving 11 bases between them.

This clone was detected only once. V and J are TRBV7-6 and TRBJ2-3, with 8 bases matching TRBD2. Trimming removed 0 bases from V and 3 bases from J; junction bases left unmatched: 14. The CDR3 is made up of 19 amino acids. Germline V lookup: CDR1 SGHVS, CDR2 FNYEAQ. CDR3 coding DNA: TGTGCCAGCAGCTTAGCGGTCATAGTAGGCGGGAGGATGACAGATACGCAGTATTTT. Protein sequence: CASSLAVIVGGRMTDTQYF.

The genes are TRBV5-4 and TRBJ1-2; maybe TRBD1 (5 bases). In germline, CDR1 is SGHNT, CDR2 YYREEE (reference sequence). The V end was cut by 5 bases, the J end by 8 bases, with 13 bases between. This CDR3 comprises 12 residues. The CDR3 DNA follows: TGTGCCAGCAGTTTTGACAGAAACGGCTACACCTTC. This encodes CASSFDRNGYTF. The entire variable domain, with the rest obtained from reference TRBV5-4 and TRBJ1-2, is as follows: ETGVTQSPTHLIKTRGQQVTLRCSSQSGHNTVSWYQQALGQGPQFIFQYYREEENGRGNFPPRFSGLQFPNYSSELNVNALELDDSALYLCASSFDRNGYTFGSGTRLTVV.

The chain links TRBV5-4 to TRBJ2-1, with 9 bases fitting TRBD1. The trim removed 3 bases at V and 4 bases at J, leaving 14 bases unmatched. In germline, CDR1 is SGHNT, CDR2 YYREEE (reference sequence). This CDR3 is 18 amino acids long. CDR3 DNA sequence: TGTGCCAGCAGCTCGGACAGGGGAAACGCACCGGAATACAATGAGCAGTTCTTC. Encoded protein: CASSSDRGNAPEYNEQFF.

This clone occurred a few times. The chain links TRBV11-3 to TRBJ2-3; D remains ambiguous. Germline V gene sequence: CDR1 SGHNT, CDR2 YENEEA. The ends were cut back, 7 bases at V and 1 base at J, with 3 bases in the middle. The CDR3 consists of 11 residues. The CDR3 DNA follows: TGTGCCAGCACCGGCACAGATACGCAGTATTTT. Its protein is CASTGTDTQYF.

This clone was observed a handful of times. The chain uses TRBV10-3 and TRBJ1-1, with D possibly being TRBD1 (6 bases). The CDR3 has 12 residues. Germline-derived CDR1 and CDR2 are ENHRY and SYGVKD. Deletions cut 6 bases from V and 7 bases from J, with 12 bases between. CDR3 amino acids: CAISTGSGEAFF. Here the CDR3 DNA reads TGTGCCATCAGCACAGGGTCCGGTGAAGCTTTCTTT.

V gene TRBV6-5 combines with J gene TRBJ2-7; tentatively, D is TRBD1 (5 bases). Per germline, CDR1 MNHEY and CDR2 SVGAGI. This CDR3 is built from 13 residues. V was cut by 6 bases and J by 2 bases, with 11 bases left in between. The CDR3 sequence: CASSPGRTYEQYF. CDR3 in DNA: TGTGCCAGCAGCCCAGGGCGGACCTACGAGCAGTACTTC.

This chain uses TRBV6-6 with TRBJ1-1; no clear D. The CDR3 is 12 residues long. Germline V gene sequence: CDR1 MNHNY, CDR2 SVGAGI (reference sequence). The V and J ends lost 6 bases and 3 bases respectively, with 8 bases between them. CDR3 sequence: CASRDSDTEAFF. The CDR3, as DNA: TGTGCCAGCAGAGATTCGGACACTGAAGCTTTCTTT.

V is TRBV30 and J is TRBJ1-2; D is undetermined. CDR3 length: 12 residues. V was cut by 5 bases and J by 6 bases, with 13 bases left in between. Germline CDR1 and CDR2: GTSNPN and SVGIG (reference sequence). The CDR3 spells CAWGGLLDGYTF. CDR3 nucleotides: TGTGCCTGGGGAGGGCTGCTTGATGGCTACACCTTC.

The gene calls are TRBV6-1 and TRBJ2-3; the D gene is possibly TRBD2 (5 bases). Trimming removed 6 bases at V and 7 bases at J, with 8 bases between. The CDR3 sequence is 11 residues long. CDR1 and CDR2 from the germline V gene are MNHNS and SASEGT. CDR3 residues: CASRGAYTQYF. The CDR3 region has the DNA TGTGCCAGCAGGGGAGCCTATACGCAGTATTTT.